The 9 T cell receptor beta chains below all came from one sample that was sequenced in a study of tumor-infiltrating lymphocytes in glioblastoma multiforme. TCRB libraries came from RNA via three nested multiplex PCR rounds. TCRdb fed the multiplex PCR reads into MiXCR, producing one record per CDR3 protein. This repertoire shows approximately 15,000 distinct CDR3 sequences, more than 65% found once; its top ten account for 49%. Sequenced material: brain tumor tissue. Receptors originate from a male donor with glioblastoma.

By frequency in the sample, this clonotype is medium-sized. This chain uses TRBV30 with TRBJ1-5, with no clear D. Trimming cost V 0 bases and J 4 bases, with 4 bases left between them. Germline CDR1 is GTSNPN and CDR2 is SVGIG (reference sequence). There are 12 residues in the CDR3. The CDR3 is CAWSVGNQPQHF. The CDR3 coding sequence is TGTGCCTGGAGTGTGGGTAATCAGCCCCAGCATTTT. Looking up the rest from reference TRBV30 and TRBJ1-5 gives the full variable domain: SQTIHQWPATLVQPVGSPLSLECTVEGTSNPNLYWYRQAAGRGLQLLFYSVGIGQISSEVPQNLSASRPQDRQFILSSKKLLLSDSGFYLCAWSVGNQPQHFGDGTRLSIL.

About this clonotype: Relative to the germline gene, one junction end is altered; a read error may explain this. The chain has TRBV11-1 and TRBJ2-7; D remains unclear. This CDR3 has 12 residues. Germline CDR1 is SGHAT and CDR2 is FQDESV (reference sequence). The CDR3 is CARSLESYEHYF. In nucleotides, the CDR3 is TGTGCCAGAAGCTTAGAGTCCTACGAGCACTACTTT.

The chain uses TRBV20-1 and TRBJ2-1, with 11 positions matching TRBD2. The V segment lost 0 bases and the J segment 0 bases; nucleotides outside the gene matches: 10. Germline V lookup: CDR1 DFQATT, CDR2 SNEGSKA (reference sequence). The CDR3 has 19 amino acids. CDR3 residues: CSARDEWTSGRSSYNEQFF. The CDR3 coding sequence is TGCAGTGCTAGAGATGAATGGACTAGCGGGCGAAGCTCCTACAATGAGCAGTTCTTC.

Worth noting for this clonotype: The junction differs from germline at one of its ends, possibly a read error. The chain employs TRBV20-1 and TRBJ1-6; TRBD1 matches at 10 bases. This CDR3 has 14 residues. Germline V gene lookup returns CDR1 DFQATT and CDR2 SNEGSKA (reference sequence). CDR3 sequence (DNA): TGCAGCGCGGGTCAGGGACAGGGGAATCCACCTCTCCACTTT. Translating it yields CSAGQGQGNPPLHF.

The chain employs TRBV20-1 and TRBJ1-6; no definite D call. The length of the CDR3 is 13 residues. Trimming stripped 4 bases from V and 10 bases from J, with 14 bases between. Germline assignment: CDR1 DFQATT and CDR2 SNEGSKA (reference sequence). DNA of the CDR3: TGCAGTGCTAACCTCGGGGTGAGATCACCCCTCCACTTT. Amino acid sequence: CSANLGVRSPLHF.

To note about this clonotype: This CDR3 fails to terminate in the conserved phenylalanine or tryptophan, so it likely reflects a read error. V and J are TRBV12-3 or TRBV12-4 and TRBJ1-1; no firm D call. The CDR3 loop spans 15 amino acids. Trimming took off 1 base at V and 7 bases at J, with 16 bases between the two ends. For the CDR3, the DNA is TGTGCCAGCAGTTTAGGTGGGTTTTTAGGCATTGAAGCTTTCCTT. This encodes CASSLGGFLGIEAFL.

The V and J genes are TRBV11-2 and TRBJ1-2, with D perhaps TRBD1 (5 bases). The CDR3 length is 16 residues. Germline lookup yields CDR1 SGHAT and CDR2 FQNNGV. Trimming removed 5 bases from V and 8 bases from J, with 24 bases in between. CDR3 DNA: TGTGCCAGCAGCCCCTTCATGGGAGGGGCGATTTTCGGCTACACCTTC. Protein sequence: CASSPFMGGAIFGYTF.

The chain links TRBV12-3 or TRBV12-4 to TRBJ2-7; D may correspond to TRBD1 or TRBD2 (5 bases each). Trimming shortened V by 6 bases and J by 4 bases, and 16 bases separated the two germline ends. The CDR3 length is 14 residues. CDR3 residues: CASRGTAASYEQYF. CDR3 bases: TGTGCCAGCAGGGGGACGGCAGCTTCATACGAGCAGTACTTC.

Only a few counts were recorded for this clonotype. The chain links TRBV6-6 to TRBJ2-3, with TRBD2 as a possible D gene (5 bases). V lost 7 bases and J lost 5, with 13 bases in between. Looked up from germline, CDR1 is MNHNY and CDR2 is SVGAGI (reference sequence). The CDR3 length is 13 residues. CDR3 amino acids: CASMGVAEDTQYF. DNA of the CDR3: TGTGCCAGCATGGGAGTAGCAGAAGATACGCAGTATTTT.